Below are 19 T cell receptor beta chains sequenced from a single sample in a study of spatial heterogeneity in lung cancer. TCRdb reprocessed the 5' RACE reads with MiXCR, giving one entry per CDR3 protein. Of about 36,000 distinct CDR3 sequences listed, less than 5.5% were seen once; the top ten hold less than 35%. Time point described: sample taken at primary tumor resection. The sequenced material consisted of unsorted whole RNA from tumor, nontumor lung or frozen PBMC. The specimen was PBMCs, collected at surgery. Receptor source: a female donor with early-stage non-small cell lung cancer.

There are many counts of this clonotype. The J gene is TRBJ2-7, the V gene TRBV4-1; possibly TRBD2 for D (5 bases). In germline, CDR1 is MGHRA, CDR2 YSYEKL. The V end lost 0 bases, the J end lost 12 bases, and 15 bases lay between the germline ends. This CDR3 is 13 amino acids long. The CDR3 loop is CASSQESVGAGYF. In DNA, the CDR3 is TGCGCCAGCAGCCAAGAATCTGTGGGAGCAGGGTACTTC.

CDR3 bases: TGCGCCAGCGCCTGGTCCTACAATGAGCAGTTCTTC. This codes for CASAWSYNEQFF. The rearrangement uses TRBV10-2 and TRBJ2-1; no definite D call. Trimming took 8 bases from V and 1 from J, leaving 6 bases between them. The CDR3 is 12 amino acids. Germline values: CDR1 WSHSY, CDR2 SAAADI.

This clonotype was counted at least ten times. This chain joins TRBV24-1 and TRBJ2-1; D is uncertain. Germline V gene sequence: CDR1 KGHDR, CDR2 SFDVKD. This CDR3 comprises 16 residues. V lost 4 bases, J lost 1 base, and 13 bases lay in between. This CDR3 reads CATSDPSRPSYNEQFF. CDR3 DNA: TGTGCCACCAGTGACCCCAGCCGGCCATCCTACAATGAGCAGTTCTTC.

This clonotype was observed a handful of times. The chain has TRBV5-1 and TRBJ2-7; D might be TRBD2 (6 bases). Germline V gives CDR1 SGHRS, CDR2 YFSETQ. Between the trimmed V and J ends, which lost 4 bases and 6 bases, there was a span of 17 bases. CDR3 length: 14 residues. The CDR3 loop reads CASSAGRGGGEQYF. The CDR3 DNA reads as TGCGCCAGCAGCGCGGGACGGGGAGGAGGCGAGCAGTACTTC.

This clonotype was counted only a few times. The chain has TRBV7-9 and TRBJ2-3; TRBD2 matches at 14 bases. The CDR3 is 16 amino acids. Germline-derived CDR1 and CDR2 are SEHNR and FQNEAQ (reference sequence). The V segment lost 3 bases and the J segment 4 bases; nucleotides outside the gene matches: 3. CDR3 residues: CASSFGTSGSSDTQYF. Written as DNA, the CDR3 is TGTGCCAGCAGCTTCGGGACTAGCGGGAGCTCAGATACGCAGTATTTT. The variable domain in full, completed from reference TRBV7-9 and TRBJ2-3, reads DTGVSQNPRHKITKRGQNVTFRCDPISEHNRLYWYRQTLGQGPEFLTYFQNEAQLEKSRLLSDRFSAERPKGSFSTLEIQRTEQGDSAMYLCASSFGTSGSSDTQYFGPGTRLTVL.

By its share, this clonotype is medium-sized. V gene TRBV29-1 combines with J gene TRBJ2-3; 7 bases line up with TRBD2. Germline CDR1 SQVTM, CDR2 ANQGSEA. There are 11 residues in the CDR3. J was trimmed by 5 bases and V by 8 bases; bases with no gene match: 4. The CDR3 loop reads CSPLAGDTQYF. The CDR3, as DNA: TGCAGCCCATTAGCGGGAGATACGCAGTATTTT.

This chain connects TRBV6-5 to TRBJ2-7; D is unresolved. The CDR3 covers 15 residues. V was clipped by 2 bases and J by 3 bases, with 14 bases between them. From germline, CDR1 is MNHEY and CDR2 SVGAGI. CDR3 region: CASSYIGVKVYEQYF. In nucleotides, the CDR3 is TGTGCCAGCAGTTACATTGGGGTTAAGGTCTACGAGCAGTACTTC.

Many counts were recorded for this clonotype. CDR3 in amino acids: CSVVGGDTEAFF. The CDR3, as DNA: TGCAGCGTTGTGGGGGGCGACACTGAAGCTTTCTTT. This rearrangement joins TRBV29-1 to TRBJ1-1; possibly TRBD1 for D (6 bases). V lost 4 bases, J lost 3 bases, and 9 bases lay in between. Germline CDR1 is SQVTM and CDR2 is ANQGSEA. CDR3 length equals 12 residues.

This clonotype occurred a few times. This chain joins TRBV3-1 and TRBJ2-3; D perhaps matches TRBD2 (6 bases). This CDR3 comprises 15 residues. V was clipped by 4 bases and J by 2 bases, with 13 bases between them. CDR1 LGHDT and CDR2 YNNKEL come from the germline V gene (reference sequence). CDR3 bases: TGTGCCAGCAGCCCGGAGCGGGTCTACACAGATACGCAGTATTTT. Amino acid sequence: CASSPERVYTDTQYF.

At least ten counts were recorded for this clonotype. The junction and the germline gene differ at one end; a read error may be behind it. The chain has TRBV9 and TRBJ2-2; 9 bases agree with TRBD2. Germline CDR1 SGDLS, CDR2 YYNGEE. The CDR3 loop spans 17 amino acids. CDR3: CASSAHIGTSNTVELFF. DNA of the CDR3: TGTGCCAGCAGCGCCCATATCGGGACTAGCAACACCGTGGAGCTGTTTTTT.

The J gene is TRBJ1-2, the V gene TRBV13; 8 nucleotides match TRBD1. V shed 0 bases, J shed 5 bases, and the junction held 2 bases outside the gene matches. The CDR3 covers 14 residues. Germline CDR1 and CDR2: PRHDT and FYEKMQ (reference sequence). The CDR3 region has the DNA TGTGCCAGCAGCTTAGGGACAGGGGTTTATGGCTACACCTTC. Its protein product is CASSLGTGVYGYTF.

This clonotype is labeled as large. This CDR3 is CASSLAGLEETQYF. DNA for the CDR3: TGTGCCAGCAGCTTAGCCGGACTGGAAGAGACCCAGTACTTC. This rearrangement joins TRBV7-9 to TRBJ2-5; the D gene is possibly TRBD2 (5 bases). In germline, CDR1 is SEHNR, CDR2 FQNEAQ (reference sequence). V lost 0 bases, J lost 3 bases, and 8 bases lay in between. This CDR3 region has 14 residues.

This clonotype occurred a few times. This chain connects TRBV5-1 to TRBJ1-1; possible D gene TRBD1, 5 bases. The V end was cut by 2 bases, the J end by 3 bases, with 11 bases between. This CDR3 contains 14 residues. Germline V gene sequence: CDR1 SGHRS, CDR2 YFSETQ. CDR3 in amino acids: CASSFSQGDTEAFF. CDR3 DNA: TGCGCCAGCAGCTTCTCGCAGGGTGACACTGAAGCTTTCTTT.

Many counts were recorded for this clonotype. V usage is TRBV9 and J usage is TRBJ1-1; TRBD1 aligns across 11 bases. The CDR3 is made up of 15 amino acids. Trimming cost V 4 bases and J 6 bases; bases outside gene matches: 8. Germline lookup yields CDR1 SGDLS and CDR2 YYNGEE. The CDR3 DNA reads TGTGCCAGCAGCCTCCGGGACAGGGGGAATGCTGAAGCTTTCTTT. Translated: CASSLRDRGNAEAFF. The complete variable domain, with remaining parts taken from reference TRBV9 and TRBJ1-1, reads DSGVTQTPKHLITATGQRVTLRCSPRSGDLSVYWYQQSLDQGLQFLIQYYNGEERAKGNILERFSAQQFPDLHSELNLSSLELGDSALYFCASSLRDRGNAEAFFGQGTRLTVV.

The chain is built from TRBV5-4 and TRBJ2-5, with D possibly being TRBD1 or TRBD2 (5 bases each). This CDR3 comprises 13 residues. V lost 5 bases and J 3 bases, leaving 11 bases between the germline ends. The germline V gene encodes CDR1 SGHNT and CDR2 YYREEE (reference sequence). The CDR3, as DNA: TGTGCCAGCAGTACCGGGACGGAAGAGACCCAGTACTTC. This gives the protein CASSTGTEETQYF.

The chain carries TRBV12-5 and TRBJ1-6; 11 nucleotides line up with TRBD1. The CDR3 covers 14 residues. Germline trimming cut 4 bases from V and 10 bases from J; bases unmatched to any gene: 3. Germline V CDR1 and CDR2: LGHNT, FRNRAP. The CDR3 reads CASGSGQGESPLHF. Written as DNA, the CDR3 is TGTGCTAGTGGTTCGGGACAGGGGGAGTCACCCCTCCACTTT.

V usage is TRBV28 and J usage is TRBJ2-1; TRBD2 aligns across 13 bases. CDR3 length: 14 residues. Losses at the gene ends were 7 bases for V and 10 bases for J; bases not matched to a gene: 7. Looked up from germline, CDR1 is MDHEN and CDR2 is SYDVKM. The CDR3 DNA sequence: TGTGCCAGCATTGGACTAGCGGGAGCGTCGGAGCAGTTCTTC. Its protein product is CASIGLAGASEQFF.

This clonotype was counted only a few times. The gene calls are TRBV20-1 and TRBJ1-2, with D maybe TRBD1 (5 bases). Germline CDR1 DFQATT, CDR2 SNEGSKA (reference sequence). This CDR3 has 15 residues. Between the trimmed V and J ends, which lost 3 bases and 4 bases, there was a span of 18 bases. CDR3 DNA: TGCAGTGCTAGTGGGGCCGGCAACAGAGGCTATGGCTACACCTTC. It is translated as CSASGAGNRGYGYTF.

This clonotype came up many times. This chain uses TRBV20-1 with TRBJ2-7; tentative D call: TRBD2 (5 bases). CDR1 DFQATT and CDR2 SNEGSKA come from the germline V gene (reference sequence). This CDR3 comprises 15 residues. V shed 6 bases and J shed 0 bases, with 18 bases lying between them. CDR3 protein: CSAWRPRASSYEQYF. As DNA, the CDR3 is TGCAGTGCCTGGCGGCCGCGGGCGAGCTCCTACGAGCAGTACTTC.